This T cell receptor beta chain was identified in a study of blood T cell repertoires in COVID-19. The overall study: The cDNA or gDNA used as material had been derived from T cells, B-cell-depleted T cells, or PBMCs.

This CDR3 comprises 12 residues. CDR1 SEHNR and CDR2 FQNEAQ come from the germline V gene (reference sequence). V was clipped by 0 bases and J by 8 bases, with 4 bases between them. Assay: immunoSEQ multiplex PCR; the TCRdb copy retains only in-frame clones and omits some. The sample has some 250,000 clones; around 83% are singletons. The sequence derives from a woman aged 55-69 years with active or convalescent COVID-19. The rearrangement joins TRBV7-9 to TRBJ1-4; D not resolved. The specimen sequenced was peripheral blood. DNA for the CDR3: TGTGCCAGCAGCTTAGCTGAGGAAAAACTGTTTTTT. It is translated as CASSLAEEKLFF.